This T cell receptor (beta chain) originates from a study of T cells in Graves' hyperthyroidism and ophthalmopathy. The CDR3 length is 16 residues. CDR1 is LNHDA and CDR2 is SQIVND in the germline V gene (reference sequence). Trimming at V came to 0 bases and at J to 5 bases, leaving 5 bases not matched to a gene. Amplified TCR beta CDR3 regions came from RNA transcripts. With the HTBI primer set, the TCR CDR3 went through a first round of RT-PCR. MiXCR, run by TCRdb on the multiplex PCR reads, gives a single entry per CDR3 protein. The sample records approximately 360,000 distinct CDR3 sequences, 15% to 18% being singletons.

The origin of this receptor is a woman younger than 35 with Graves' hyperthyroidism that later progressed to Graves' ophthalmopathy. Sequenced material: blood. This chain uses TRBV19 with TRBJ2-7, with 12 bases that match TRBD2. The CDR3 region has the DNA TGTGCCAGTAGTATAGATCGACTAGCGGGAGCTGACGAGCAGTACTTC. Protein: CASSIDRLAGADEQYF.